The source of this T cell receptor beta chain is a study of shared clonotypes between healthy human individuals. Across the whole study: Sampling drew on donors who were a couple of women and three men aged 18 to 49.

V was pared by 3 bases and J by 0 bases, with 6 bases between. The CDR3 is 13 amino acids. Germline V gene lookup returns CDR1 MNHNS and CDR2 SASEGT. As to this clone: The sample holds other DNA sequences that translate to the same CDR3.

CD8 cells classed as naive were CD45RO-negative and positively selected for CCR7, excluding terminally differentiated effector memory CD45RA+ cells. Assay: immunoSEQ multiplex PCR; the TCRdb copy retains only in-frame clones and omits some. Of about 2,100,000 clones listed, roughly 91% are singletons. This TCR came from a man aged 18 to 29 in good health. Some clones in this sample may be carry-over from other donors' samples. Sequences were obtained from naive CD8+ T cells from PBMCs. The J gene is TRBJ2-7, the V gene TRBV6-1; D is unresolved. CDR3: CASSERNSYEQYF. The CDR3, as DNA: TGTGCCAGCAGTGAGAGAAACTCCTACGAGCAGTACTTC.